The rows below give T cell receptor beta chains drawn from one sample of a study of T cells in Graves' hyperthyroidism and ophthalmopathy. TCRdb redid the calling of the multiplex PCR reads with MiXCR, one entry per CDR3 protein. The top ten hold 28% of the sample, which has approximately 380,000 distinct CDR3 sequences, more than 13% seen once. The sample comprised blood. These receptors came from a man aged 45 to 65 with Graves' ophthalmopathy. The CDR3 runs from the conserved cysteine through the conserved F or W. D genes are given only for firm matches. The size of a clone is reported for some rows only, either as once, few or many, or as a class for expanded clones.

clone_size | j_call | v_call | d_call | cdr3_nt | cdr3_aa
many | TRBJ2-7 | TRBV28 | TRBD1 | TGTGCCAGCACTCAACCGGGACAGGGCCACGAGCAGTACTTC | CASTQPGQGHEQYF
few | TRBJ2-1 | TRBV3-1 | TRBD2 | TGTGCCAGCAGCCAAGGCCGGACTAGCGGGAAGTTATACAATGAGCAGTTCTTC | CASSQGRTSGKLYNEQFF
few | TRBJ2-7 | TRBV9 | NA | TGTGCCAGCAGCGTAGCCGCCAAGGGATACGAGCAGTACTTC | CASSVAAKGYEQYF
many | TRBJ2-3 | TRBV10-1 | NA | TGCGCCAGCAGTGAGTCCGGCACGACTAGTACGCAGTATTTT | CASSESGTTSTQYF
NA | TRBJ1-2 | TRBV6-2/TRBV6-3 | NA | TGTGCCAGCAGGCACTTCGGGCGTCACCCATTAGCTAACTATGGCTACACCTTC | CASRHFGRHPLANYGYTF
many | TRBJ2-7 | TRBV13 | NA | TGTGCCAGCAGCTTAGGCCGTCACTACGAGCAGTACTTC | CASSLGRHYEQYF
many | TRBJ2-1 | TRBV7-6 | TRBD2 | TGTGCCAGCAGTTCTGGCGGTCTGGCGGGAGTTGGCTACAATGAGCAGTTCTTC | CASSSGGLAGVGYNEQFF
many | TRBJ1-1 | TRBV28 | TRBD1 | TGTGCCAGCAGTTTGAGGACAGGATGGGACACTGAAGCTTTCTTT | CASSLRTGWDTEAFF
many | TRBJ1-2 | TRBV20-1 | NA | TGCAGTGCAATCTTACCAGCCCCAACTAACTATGGCTACACCTTC | CSAILPAPTNYGYTF
many | TRBJ2-4 | TRBV15 | NA | TGTGCCACCAGCGGCCAACTCAGGGGCCCACTAGCCAAAAACATTCAGTACTTC | CATSGQLRGPLAKNIQYF
many | TRBJ1-5 | TRBV13 | NA | TGTGCCAGCAGCTTAGGACAAGGACGGTACGATCAGCCCCAGCATTTT | CASSLGQGRYDQPQHF
few | TRBJ2-3 | TRBV11-2 | NA | TGTGCCAGCAGCTTAGATGGCGGGGGCACAGATACGCAGTATTTT | CASSLDGGGTDTQYF
NA | TRBJ1-1 | TRBV3-1 | NA | TGTGCCAGCAGCCTCGGGGCCATGAACACTGAAGCTTTCTTT | CASSLGAMNTEAFF
few | TRBJ2-7 | TRBV30 | TRBD2 | TGTGCCTGGAGTGTGTGGAGGGACTACTCCTACGAGCAGTACTTC | CAWSVWRDYSYEQYF
many | TRBJ2-1 | TRBV11-2 | NA | TGTGCCAGCAGCTTACAGGGGGGCGGTTACAATGAGCAGTTCTTC | CASSLQGGGYNEQFF
NA | TRBJ2-5 | TRBV6-4 | NA | TGTGCCAGCAGTGACTTTGGGGGGAACCAGTACTTC | CASSDFGGNQYF
NA | TRBJ2-5 | TRBV19 | NA | TGTGCCAGTAGTATTGCTACAAGCCCCCAAGAGACCCAGTACTTC | CASSIATSPQETQYF
NA | TRBJ1-2 | TRBV2 | NA | TGTGCCAGCATGAGACAGGACGACATGAAAGGCTACACCTTC | CASMRQDDMKGYTF
few | TRBJ2-3 | TRBV3-1 | TRBD2 | TGTGCCAGCAGCCAAGGGGCTAGCGGGCATTCAGATACGCAGTATTTT | CASSQGASGHSDTQYF
many | TRBJ1-1 | TRBV30 | NA | TGTGCCTGGAGTCAGCGAATTTCTGAAGCTTTCTTT | CAWSQRISEAFF
many | TRBJ2-4 | TRBV20-1 | NA | TGCAGTGCTGCCGTTGCGGGAGCCAAAAACATTCAGTACTTC | CSAAVAGAKNIQYF
many | TRBJ2-3 | TRBV7-9 | NA | TGTGCCAGCACAGATACGCAGTATTTT | CASTDTQYF
few | TRBJ2-1 | TRBV20-1 | TRBD2 | TGCAGTGGGGCCCATAGCGGGAGGGTGAATGAGCAGTTCTTC | CSGAHSGRVNEQFF
many | TRBJ2-3 | TRBV15 | NA | TGTGCCACCAGCAGAGTGATGACCAGCAGCGATACGCAGTATTTT | CATSRVMTSSDTQYF
many | TRBJ2-7 | TRBV6-2/TRBV6-3 | TRBD2 | TGTGCCAGCAGCTCTCAGCGGGAGACCTACGAGCAGTACTTC | CASSSQRETYEQYF
many | TRBJ2-2 | TRBV5-5 | NA | TGTGCCAGCAGTCGGACGTTCTCGGGCGGGGAGCTGTTTTTT | CASSRTFSGGELFF
many | TRBJ2-1 | TRBV11-2 | NA | TGTGCCAGCAGCTTAGTTCAGACTCCTCGTAATGAGCAGTTCTTC | CASSLVQTPRNEQFF
few | TRBJ2-7 | TRBV7-8 | TRBD1 | TGTGCCAGCAGCTTAGTGCTGGACAGGGAATTCTACGAGCAGTACTTC | CASSLVLDREFYEQYF
many | TRBJ2-2 | TRBV12-3/TRBV12-4 | NA | TGTGCCAGCAGTTTAGACGGGGCCGGGGAGCTGTTTTTT | CASSLDGAGELFF